The source of this T cell receptor beta chain is a study of T cell changes during pregnancy in multiple sclerosis. Trimming took off 3 bases at V and 7 bases at J, with 7 bases between the two ends. The CDR3 runs to 11 residues. CDR1 SGHVS and CDR2 FQNEAQ come from the germline V gene. The data were produced by immunoSEQ multiplex PCR, yet TCRdb's version contains in-frame clones alone and is incomplete. This sample has approximately 64,000 clones; 90% occur once, and the top ten carry roughly 2.2%. Sequencing was performed on peripheral blood, taken in the second trimester of pregnancy. The receptor comes from a female donor in good health, enrolled as a control in a pregnancy study. This chain links TRBV7-8 with TRBJ2-7, with D unclear. CDR3 sequence: CASSFIHEQYF. The CDR3 DNA follows: TGTGCCAGCAGCTTCATCCATGAGCAGTACTTC. The complete variable domain, with remaining parts taken from reference TRBV7-8 and TRBJ2-7, reads GAGVSQSPRYKVAKRGQDVALRCDPISGHVSLFWYQQALGQGPEFLTYFQNEAQLDKSGLPSDRFFAERPEGSVSTLKIQRTQQEDSAVYLCASSFIHEQYFGPGTRLTVT.